This TCR beta chain was found in a study of blood T cell repertoires in COVID-19. Assay: immunoSEQ multiplex PCR; the TCRdb copy retains only in-frame clones and omits some. This sample carries approximately 300,000 clones, roughly 86% of them seen once, and the ten largest clones take roughly a tenth. This CDR3 comprises 15 residues. Trimming took off 5 bases at V and 3 bases at J, with 16 bases between the two ends. The germline V gene encodes CDR1 SGHAT and CDR2 FQNNGV. The receptor's source is a woman aged 30 to 39 who had recovered from COVID-19. Sequencing used PBMCs or T cells enriched from blood (not recorded which). The genes are TRBV11-2 and TRBJ1-1; D is undetermined. DNA for the CDR3: TGTGCCAGCAGCATGCGGGGTATGGAGTACACTGAAGCTTTCTTT. It encodes CASSMRGMEYTEAFF.